The TCR beta chain under discussion was sequenced for a study of immune evolution from preneoplasia to lung adenocarcinoma. Remarks on this clone: Its antigen is unidentified.

Study conclusions and caveats: KRAS-mutant nodules had the highest T cell clonality.

This CDR3 has 11 residues. CDR1 MDHEN and CDR2 SYDVKM come from the germline V gene. V lost 5 bases and J lost 10, with 11 bases in between. This table comes from immunoSEQ multiplex PCR, and its TCRdb copy is limited to in-frame clones, with some not included. Of thousands of clones in the sample, 60% to 85% were seen once. This TCR came from a person between 55 and 80 years old with lung adenocarcinoma. The V call is TRBV28, the J call TRBJ1-2; D is ambiguous. Sequences were obtained from FFPE minimally invasive lung adenocarcinoma tissue. CDR3 bases: TGTGCCAGCAGTCGGTCAGGAGACTACACCTTC. It codes for CASSRSGDYTF.